This T cell receptor beta chain is from a study of neoadjuvant anti-PD-1 for oral cavity cancer. PBMC libraries mostly used around 0.5 ug of input genomic DNA, with six replicates per sample. Sequencing used immunoSEQ multiplex PCR; TCRdb keeps in-frame clones, though not all of them. The table records around 68,000 clones, less than 90% of them present only once. Looked up from germline, CDR1 is GTSNPN and CDR2 is SVGIG (reference sequence). V was shortened by 2 bases and J by 3 bases, with 16 bases between the two germline ends. The CDR3 is 15 amino acids. Stated time point: after neoadjuvant nivolumab, at surgical resection.

The material was PBMCs, obtained after nivolumab (anti-PD-1) treatment. The sequence came from a person aged 35-80 years with oral cavity squamous cell carcinoma. This chain joins TRBV30 and TRBJ1-1; D is unresolved. CDR3: CAWSSLRAVYTEAFF. The DNA of the CDR3 is TGTGCCTGGAGTTCGCTGCGGGCAGTTTACACTGAAGCTTTCTTT.